The 8 T cell receptor beta chains in this list originate from one sample, sequenced in a study of blood T cell repertoires in COVID-19. Assay: immunoSEQ multiplex PCR; the TCRdb copy retains only in-frame clones and omits some. Of 140,000 or so clones listed, more than 60% are singletons. The material sequenced was peripheral blood. The receptors were gathered from a woman aged 60-75 years with acute or convalescent COVID-19.

V is TRBV6-5 and J is TRBJ2-7; TRBD2 matches at 14 bases. CDR3 length: 15 amino acids. V gave up 8 bases and J gave up 3 bases; unmatched junction bases: 6. Germline CDR1 reads MNHEY; CDR2 reads SVGAGI. For the CDR3, the DNA is TGTGCCAGCGGGACTAGCGGGAGTACGGGCTACGAGCAGTACTTC. Protein sequence: CASGTSGSTGYEQYF.

This clone was picked up a small number of times. The chain employs TRBV6-5 and TRBJ2-1, with 11 nucleotides matching TRBD2. Germline CDR1 reads MNHEY; CDR2 reads SVGAGI. CDR3 length: 14 amino acids. V dropped 11 bases and J dropped 7; count of bases not matched to a gene: 10. CDR3 nucleotides: TGTGCCCTAGGCTTAGCGGGAGGGAGAAATGAGCAGTTCTTC. Its translation is CALGLAGGRNEQFF.

This clone came up a few times. This chain links TRBV28 with TRBJ1-5; D is possibly TRBD1 (5 bases). Germline CDR1 is MDHEN and CDR2 is SYDVKM. V was pared by 1 base and J by 9 bases, with 13 bases between. CDR3 length: 14 residues. CDR3 protein: CASSLLGEGRPQHF. The CDR3 bases are TGTGCCAGCAGTTTATTAGGGGAAGGGCGGCCCCAGCATTTT.

V usage is TRBV7-8 and J usage is TRBJ1-5, with D uncertain. With 3 bases removed from V and 7 bases from J, the gap between germline ends came to 16 bases. The CDR3 runs 15 residues. The germline CDR1 and CDR2 sequences are SGHVS and FQNEAQ. CDR3 nucleotides: TGTGCCAGCAGCTTTTTGGAAGGGCGCGGGCAGCCCCAGCATTTT. This translates into CASSFLEGRGQPQHF.

The V and J genes are TRBV3-1 (or the pseudogene TRBV3-2) and TRBJ2-1; 7 nucleotides match TRBD2. The CDR3 totals 15 residues. The V gene's germline CDR1 is LGHDT and CDR2 YNNKEL (reference sequence). V shed 3 bases, J shed 0 bases, and the junction held 2 bases outside the gene matches. The CDR3 nucleotides read TGTGCCAGCAGCCAGGGCGGGAGCTCCTACAATGAGCAGTTCTTC. This encodes CASSQGGSSYNEQFF.

V and J are TRBV27 and TRBJ1-3; D uncertain. V was trimmed by 5 bases and J by 0 bases, leaving 11 bases between them. Germline V CDR1 and CDR2: MNHEY, SMNVEV (reference sequence). The CDR3 is made up of 15 amino acids. CDR3 nucleotides: TGTGCCAGCAGTCCTTCCCTGAGCTCTGGAAACACCATATATTTT. Its protein product is CASSPSLSSGNTIYF.

This sequence joins TRBV28 and TRBJ1-5; D is undetermined. The length of the CDR3 is 13 residues. The germline V gene has CDR1 MDHEN and CDR2 SYDVKM. V dropped 8 bases and J dropped 5 bases, with 13 bases sitting between them. CDR3 region: CASFRRRDQPQHF. The CDR3 DNA sequence: TGTGCCAGCTTTCGCAGACGGGATCAGCCCCAGCATTTT.

The V and J genes are TRBV6-6 and TRBJ2-7, with 8 bases identical to TRBD1. The CDR3 is 13 amino acids. Germline V lookup: CDR1 MNHNY, CDR2 SVGAGI (reference sequence). With 11 bases clipped from V and 6 bases from J, the junction kept 12 bases outside the gene matches. CDR3 in amino acids: CAGSQGAGGEQYF. The CDR3 DNA follows: TGTGCCGGATCTCAGGGGGCTGGTGGCGAGCAGTACTTC.